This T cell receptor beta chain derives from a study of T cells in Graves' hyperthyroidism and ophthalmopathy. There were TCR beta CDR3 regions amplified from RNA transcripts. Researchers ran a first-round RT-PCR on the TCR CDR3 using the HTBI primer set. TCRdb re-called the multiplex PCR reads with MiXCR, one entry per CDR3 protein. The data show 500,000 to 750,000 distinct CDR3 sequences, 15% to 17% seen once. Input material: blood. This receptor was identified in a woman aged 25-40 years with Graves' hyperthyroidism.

DNA of the CDR3: TGTGCCAGCAGAATGGGCCCCTTACCGGGCTACGAGCAGTACTTC. Protein: CASRMGPLPGYEQYF. This chain uses TRBV7-2 with TRBJ2-7; D remains ambiguous. Trimming removed 6 bases at V and 3 bases at J, with 18 bases between. CDR1 is SGHTA, CDR2 FQGNSA, per germline. This CDR3 has 15 amino acids. Combining the CDR3 with reference TRBV7-2 and TRBJ2-7 gives the whole variable domain GAGVSQSPSNKVTEKGKDVELRCDPISGHTALYWYRQSLGQGLEFLIYFQGNSAPDKSGLPSDRFSAERTGGSVSTLTIQRTQQEDSAVYLCASRMGPLPGYEQYFGPGTRLTVT.